Below are 26 T cell receptor beta chains sequenced from a single sample in a study of control samples from healthy donors and cancer patients. Measured with immunoSEQ multiplex PCR; TCRdb has only the in-frame clones, and not every one. This repertoire shows 98,000 or so clones, about 85% found once; its top ten account for around an eighth. The sample taken for sequencing was blood. The source is a woman aged 70-85 years in good health.

The genes are TRBV19 and TRBJ1-2; no firm D call. This CDR3 is 14 amino acids long. The germline CDR1 and CDR2 sequences are LNHDA and SQIVND (reference sequence). Trimming removed 0 bases at V and 7 bases at J, with 12 bases between. In DNA, the CDR3 is TGTGCCAGTAGTATAGATCGGCCTTCGGGTGGCTACACCTTC. Its protein product is CASSIDRPSGGYTF.

The chain employs TRBV2 and TRBJ1-2; TRBD1 aligns across 8 bases. V was clipped by 7 bases and J by 6 bases; unmatched bases: 10. Germline values: CDR1 SNHLY, CDR2 FYNNEI. CDR3 length equals 14 residues. CDR3 DNA sequence: TGTGCCAGCAAACCAGATCAGGGGGCTCATGGCTACACCTTC. Its protein product is CASKPDQGAHGYTF. The full variable domain, in which reference TRBV2 and TRBJ1-2 provide the parts outside the CDR3, is EPEVTQTPSHQVTQMGQEVILRCVPISNHLYFYWYRQILGQKVEFLVSFYNNEISEKSEIFDDQFSVERPDGSNFTLKIRSTKLEDSAMYFCASKPDQGAHGYTFGSGTRLTVV.

This clone was seen once. CDR3 bases: TGTGCCAGCAAACAGGGGAACACTGAAGCTTTCTTT. Amino acid sequence: CASKQGNTEAFF. The chain employs TRBV3-1 (or the pseudogene TRBV3-2) and TRBJ1-1; possibly TRBD1 for D (6 bases). The CDR3 spans 12 residues. Germline lookup yields CDR1 LGHDT and CDR2 YNNKEL (reference sequence). Trimming cost V 7 bases and J 1 base, with 7 bases left between them.

The chain recombines TRBV10-1 with TRBJ2-3; 10 nucleotides match TRBD1. Germline V gene sequence: CDR1 WNHNN, CDR2 SYGVQD (reference sequence). This CDR3 is built from 17 residues. Trimming cost V 6 bases and J 3 bases; bases outside gene matches: 12. The CDR3 reads CASSPGTGAGRTDTQYF. The CDR3 DNA sequence: TGCGCCAGCAGCCCCGGGACAGGGGCCGGAAGGACAGATACGCAGTATTTT.

The chain employs TRBV6-5 and TRBJ1-2, with D tentatively TRBD1 (5 bases). CDR1 and CDR2 (germline): MNHEY, SVGAGI. Trimming left V 0 bases short and J 8 bases short, with 13 bases between. This CDR3 comprises 14 residues. CDR3 residues: CASSYSAGTKGYTF. In DNA, the CDR3 is TGTGCCAGCAGTTACTCCGCAGGGACGAAAGGCTACACCTTC.

The chain joins TRBV9 to TRBJ1-5, with D possibly being TRBD1 (5 bases). This CDR3 spans 17 amino acids. V was cut by 2 bases and J by 1 base, with 16 bases left in between. The germline V gene encodes CDR1 SGDLS and CDR2 YYNGEE. The CDR3 reads CASSVSPEGISNQPQHF. CDR3 DNA: TGTGCCAGCAGCGTTTCCCCCGAGGGGATCAGCAATCAGCCCCAGCATTTT.

The chain couples TRBV6-1 to TRBJ1-1, with 8 bases that match TRBD1. CDR3 length equals 15 residues. V dropped 0 bases and J dropped 9; count of bases not matched to a gene: 9. The germline gives CDR1 MNHNS, CDR2 SASEGT. The CDR3 DNA reads as TGTGCCAGCAGTGAAGCCCGGGACAGGAGCCAGAAAGCTTTCTTT. Translating gives CASSEARDRSQKAFF.

The chain joins TRBV7-2 to TRBJ1-1; D remains unclear. Germline CDR1 SGHTA, CDR2 FQGNSA. CDR3 length: 13 amino acids. V dropped 4 bases and J dropped 3 bases, with 9 bases sitting between them. The CDR3 reads CASSWTVDTEAFF. As DNA, the CDR3 is TGTGCCAGCAGCTGGACGGTGGACACTGAAGCTTTCTTT.

The chain employs TRBV2 and TRBJ2-1, with 11 bases lining up with TRBD2. Germline CDR1 is SNHLY and CDR2 is FYNNEI. The CDR3 spans 15 residues. V lost 6 bases and J lost 9; bases outside the gene matches: 10. In DNA form, the CDR3 reads TGTGCCAGCAGGAATAGCGGGGGGGCCGGAGGTGAGCAGTTCTTC. Its protein is CASRNSGGAGGEQFF.

The gene calls are TRBV11-2 and TRBJ1-2; D possibly corresponds to TRBD1 (5 bases). Germline V gives CDR1 SGHAT, CDR2 FQNNGV. The CDR3 covers 13 residues. The V end was cut by 0 bases, the J end by 9 bases, with 11 bases between. This CDR3 reads CASSLDRQGSYTF. The CDR3 nucleotides read TGTGCCAGCAGCTTAGATCGGCAGGGTAGCTACACCTTC.

The genes are TRBV18 and TRBJ1-6; no firm D call. The CDR3 runs 14 residues. V lost 6 bases to trimming and J lost 9 bases, with 15 bases between them. From germline, CDR1 is KGHSH and CDR2 LQKENI. The CDR3 bases are TGTGCCAGCTCGGTAGACAAGGCTTCTTCACCCCTCCACTTT. Translation gives CASSVDKASSPLHF. The whole variable domain, remainder taken from reference TRBV18 and TRBJ1-6, is NAGVMQNPRHLVRRRGQEARLRCSPMKGHSHVYWYRQLPEEGLKFMVYLQKENIIDESGMPKERFSAEFPKEGPSILRIQQVVRGDSAAYFCASSVDKASSPLHFGNGTRLTVT.

This chain connects TRBV6-2 or TRBV6-3 to TRBJ2-5, with D possibly TRBD2 on 5 matching bases. Per the germline V gene, CDR1 is MNHEY and CDR2 is SVGEGT. The CDR3 has 14 amino acids. V was trimmed by 2 bases and J by 7 bases, leaving 14 bases between them. Written as DNA, the CDR3 is TGTGCCAGCAGTTACCCCGCGGGTGGAGGGACCCAGTACTTC. It encodes CASSYPAGGGTQYF.

The rearrangement uses TRBV18 and TRBJ1-1, with D possibly being TRBD1 (6 bases). CDR3 length: 14 residues. CDR1 and CDR2 (germline): KGHSH, LQKENI. With 0 bases removed from V and 4 bases from J, the gap between germline ends came to 9 bases. CDR3: CASSPPKGVTEAFF. CDR3 coding DNA: TGTGCCAGCTCACCACCAAAGGGGGTCACTGAAGCTTTCTTT.

The genes are TRBV12-3 or TRBV12-4 and TRBJ1-1; D is unclear. This CDR3 comprises 13 residues. V dropped 3 bases and J dropped 1 base, with 6 bases sitting between them. Here the CDR3 reads CASSLGTNTEAFF. The CDR3 DNA sequence: TGTGCCAGCAGTTTGGGTACGAACACTGAAGCTTTCTTT.

The V and J genes are TRBV5-1 and TRBJ1-6; D gene uncertain. V lost 0 bases to trimming and J lost 5 bases, with 15 bases between them. This CDR3 is 17 amino acids long. Looked up from germline, CDR1 is SGHRS and CDR2 is YFSETQ. The DNA of the CDR3 is TGCGCCAGCAGCTTGGGACCTCAAGGGCGGAATAATTCACCCCTCCACTTT. This translates into CASSLGPQGRNNSPLHF.

This clone was seen a few times. This same CDR3 is encoded by further DNA sequences in the sample. The chain joins TRBV2 to TRBJ1-1, with D tentatively TRBD1 (5 bases). The germline V gene encodes CDR1 SNHLY and CDR2 FYNNEI. V shed 6 bases and J shed 1 base, with 6 bases lying between them. This CDR3 comprises 12 residues. The CDR3, as DNA: TGTGCCAGCAGAGGACAGAACACTGAAGCTTTCTTT. Protein product: CASRGQNTEAFF.

The genes are TRBV6-5 and TRBJ2-1; D is uncertain. CDR1 MNHEY and CDR2 SVGAGI come from the germline V gene. The V gene lost 0 bases and the J gene lost 0 bases, with 6 bases spanning the gap. The CDR3 totals 15 residues. The CDR3 loop reads CASSYSGSSYNEQFF. The CDR3 bases are TGTGCCAGCAGTTACTCGGGAAGCTCCTACAATGAGCAGTTCTTC.

V gene TRBV6-1 combines with J gene TRBJ2-1; tentative D call: TRBD1 (5 bases). CDR3 length: 12 amino acids. V lost 3 bases and J lost 11, with 11 bases in between. Germline loops: CDR1 MNHNS, CDR2 SASEGT. CDR3 region: CASSEALGQQFF. For the CDR3, the DNA is TGTGCCAGCAGTGAGGCGTTGGGGCAGCAGTTCTTC.

A word on this clone: Mismatch with germline at one junction end may stem from a read error. The gene calls are TRBV7-2 and TRBJ1-2; weak D call: TRBD1 (6 bases). Germline V gene sequence: CDR1 SGHTA, CDR2 FQGNSA. This CDR3 is built from 17 residues. The CDR3 region is CASSLATGINTNYGYTF. Written as DNA, the CDR3 is TGTGCCAGCAGCCTAGCTACAGGGATCAACACCAACTATGGCTACACCTTC.

The V gene is TRBV14, the J gene TRBJ2-5; the D call may be TRBD1 or TRBD2 (5 bases each). Per germline, CDR1 SGHDN and CDR2 FVKESK. V was pared by 6 bases and J by 3 bases, with 11 bases between. CDR3 length: 13 residues. The CDR3 protein is CASRPMGEETQYF. CDR3 in DNA: TGTGCCAGCAGGCCGATGGGGGAAGAGACCCAGTACTTC. Complete variable domain (other parts from reference TRBV14 and TRBJ2-5): EAGVTQFPSHSVIEKGQTVTLRCDPISGHDNLYWYRRVMGKEIKFLLHFVKESKQDESGMPNNRFLAERTGGTYSTLKVQPAELEDSGVYFCASRPMGEETQYFGPGTRLLVL.

CDR3 region: CASSPSPAGTETQYF. Written as DNA, the CDR3 is TGCGCCAGCAGCCCCTCCCCGGCAGGGACAGAGACCCAGTACTTC. This chain connects TRBV5-1 to TRBJ2-5, with D perhaps being TRBD1 or TRBD2 (5 bases each). This CDR3 region has 15 residues. Trimming removed 4 bases at V and 4 bases at J, with 17 bases between. CDR1 and CDR2 (germline): SGHRS, YFSETQ.

The rearrangement joins TRBV6-5 to TRBJ2-6; D gene ambiguous. The V end lost 5 bases, the J end lost 0 bases, and 8 bases lay between the germline ends. The CDR3 is 15 amino acids. Germline CDR1 MNHEY, CDR2 SVGAGI. The CDR3 protein is CASSQRVSGANVLTF. The CDR3 DNA sequence: TGTGCCAGCAGTCAAAGGGTCTCTGGGGCCAACGTCCTGACTTTC.

The V gene is TRBV6-2 or TRBV6-3, the J gene TRBJ1-2; D is possibly TRBD1 (5 bases). Looked up from germline, CDR1 is MNHEY and CDR2 is SVGEGT. Trimming stripped 0 bases from V and 3 bases from J, with 14 bases between. The CDR3 spans 16 residues. The CDR3 sequence is CASSYSQGLLDYGYTF. Written as DNA, the CDR3 is TGTGCCAGCAGTTACTCCCAGGGCTTGTTGGACTATGGCTACACCTTC.

CDR3 region: CASTQNWKTRGSNYGYTF. The DNA for the CDR3 is TGTGCCAGCACGCAGAACTGGAAGACCAGGGGATCCAACTATGGCTACACCTTC. The V call is TRBV19, the J call TRBJ1-2, with D possibly TRBD1 on 6 matching bases. Looked up from germline, CDR1 is LNHDA and CDR2 is SQIVND (reference sequence). Trimming pared 9 bases from V and 2 bases from J, leaving 28 bases between. The CDR3 is 18 residues long.

This clone was seen just once. The chain is built from TRBV27 and TRBJ2-3, with 7 bases identical to TRBD2. CDR1 and CDR2 (germline): MNHEY, SMNVEV (reference sequence). CDR3 size: 12 residues. With V trimmed by 5 bases and J by 9 bases, 5 bases remained unmatched. The CDR3 protein is CASSTLGGTQYF. In DNA form, the CDR3 reads TGTGCCAGCAGTACCCTGGGGGGGACGCAGTATTTT.

The chain carries TRBV7-8 and TRBJ2-2; D is ambiguous. In germline, CDR1 is SGHVS, CDR2 FQNEAQ. Trimming stripped 1 base from V and 6 bases from J, with 15 bases between. The CDR3 consists of 16 residues. CDR3 loop: CASSLVSRSVAGELFF. CDR3 nucleotide sequence: TGTGCCAGCAGCTTAGTTTCGAGGAGCGTAGCCGGGGAGCTGTTTTTT.